Included here is one TCR beta chain sequence, with context. As yet, its antigen is unknown. Per the germline V gene, CDR1 is LGHNA and CDR2 is YNFKEQ. This CDR3 is 16 amino acids long. The V and J ends lost 0 bases and 0 bases respectively, with 9 bases between them. TCRdb keeps only in-frame clones here, not all; method: immunoSEQ multiplex PCR. This sample has 75,000 to 100,000 clones, with nearly 90% found just once. The data were taken from a study of T cell responses to AZD1222 COVID-19 vaccine. Findings of the study overall: All repertoire sampling was performed exclusively after the peak T cell response. Baseline serostatus was positive in only 5 to 7 AZD1222 recipients. With dominance at 160-218 and 743-854, vaccine-associated CD4 TCRs spanned spike.

The V call is TRBV4-2, the J call TRBJ1-5, with a weak D call TRBD1 (6 bases). The sequence was obtained from an adult in good health. The sequenced sample was peripheral blood, obtained on day 0 of AZD1222 vaccination. DNA for the CDR3: TGTGCCAGCAGCCAAGATGGACAGTTTAGCAATCAGCCCCAGCATTTT. This gives the protein CASSQDGQFSNQPQHF.